This section outlines one TCR beta chain sequence together with its context. This receptor's antigen is unknown. No much larger clonotype is one base removed from it; base qualities were not supplied. The data originate from a study of blood T cell repertoires in COVID-19 (dated by TCRdb to 2020 to 2022). With regard to the full study: Samples from collaborators originated in the United States, Italy and Spain and spanned both the acute and convalescent phases of COVID-19. The repertoires were released in a freely available public database meant as a resource for research on the immune response to SARS-CoV-2. The samples were drawn from two sources: the first 160 participants of the ongoing ImmuneRACE study, and 1,200 or so subjects contributed by 6 global collaborators. Deeply sampled blood TCRbeta repertoires from subjects exposed to, actively infected with, or recovered from COVID-19 were included in the dataset. Where available, HLA class I and class II types were obtained from metadata supplied by the sample provider rather than from assay-based typing. A de-identified subject ID, COVID-19 status, age in years and sex were almost always included in the sample metadata. The prospective study material was composed of cDNA or gDNA derived from T cells, B-cell-depleted T cells, or PBMCs.

The immunoSEQ Assay, a bias-controlled multiplex PCR, was used to amplify TCRbeta CDR3 regions from genomic DNA. The authors processed their data as follows. Within the assay, amplification of reference gene primers was used to estimate how many nucleated cells each sample contained. To quantify the absolute abundance of each unique TCRbeta CDR3 rearrangement, sequence reads were collapsed and filtered. Productive Simpson clonality was computed per sample as the square root of Simpson's diversity index over productive rearrangements. TCRdb limited this immuneACCESS table to in-frame rearrangements with V and J called. A share of clones is missing; checked studies link under half to unresolved V genes, and the rest is unexplained. The V and J calls and clone size were taken over from that table, and D and trimming were inferred from the DNA. A total of 220,000 or so clones appear in this sample, about 85% of them only once. The top ten clonotypes cover 2.9% of the sample.

The CDR3 starts with the cysteine, ends with the phenylalanine, and has 15 residues. The sequence is cut down to CDR3 DNA, 45 bases in frame from base 1. The germline V gene provides CDR1 KGHSH and CDR2 LQKENI. V was cut back by 2 bases and J by 6 bases, leaving a gap of 16 bases between them. Samples from volunteer blood donors who had recovered from COVID-19 were contributed by a second Seattle source. Each collaborating institution followed its own protocols to collect whole blood in K2EDTA tubes. Collaborator samples were shipped for TCRbeta analysis as frozen whole blood, isolated PBMCs, or DNA extracted from either sample type. Overall results and qualifications from the work: The quantity of clinical and demographic metadata differed by source and by participant and was supplied without curation.

The sequence derives from a man in his fifties who had recovered from COVID-19. This sequence uses TRBV18 and TRBJ1-2, with TRBD1 tentatively as D gene (6 bases match). The specimen sequenced was peripheral blood. CDR3 region: CASSPRALQGDGYTF. The base sequence is TGTGCCAGCTCACCAAGGGCTCTACAGGGAGATGGCTACACCTTC.